The 23 T cell receptor beta chains below come from one sample, sequenced in a study of blood T cell repertoires in COVID-19. Only in-frame clones appear in the TCRdb table, and some are missing; sequencing was by immunoSEQ multiplex PCR. The table lists 200,000 to 250,000 clones, 80% to 95% of them singletons. The sequencing sample was made of peripheral blood. All receptors derive from a man aged 25 to 40 with COVID-19, enrolled during active disease.

This sequence joins TRBV5-1 and TRBJ2-5; a possible D gene is TRBD1 (6 bases). The CDR3 has 16 residues. CDR1 is SGHRS, CDR2 YFSETQ, per germline. Trimming pared 4 bases from V and 3 bases from J, leaving 19 bases between. In nucleotides, the CDR3 is TGCGCCAGCAGCAGGATGGCAGGGGCCCAAGAAGAGACCCAGTACTTC. Translated: CASSRMAGAQEETQYF. The full variable domain, its missing parts supplied by reference TRBV5-1 and TRBJ2-5, is KAGVTQTPRYLIKTRGQQVTLSCSPISGHRSVSWYQQTPGQGLQFLFEYFSETQRNKGNFPGRFSGRQFSNSRSEMNVSTLELGDSALYLCASSRMAGAQEETQYFGPGTRLLVL.

The chain combines TRBV19 with TRBJ2-5, with 12 bases fitting TRBD1. CDR1 LNHDA and CDR2 SQIVND come from the germline V gene (reference sequence). Germline trimming cut 1 base from V and 4 bases from J; bases unmatched to any gene: 4. The CDR3 spans 16 residues. The CDR3 loop is CASSIGDRGHVETQYF. DNA of the CDR3: TGTGCCAGTAGTATAGGGGACAGGGGGCACGTAGAGACCCAGTACTTC. The complete variable domain, with remaining parts taken from reference TRBV19 and TRBJ2-5, reads DGGITQSPKYLFRKEGQNVTLSCEQNLNHDAMYWYRQDPGQGLRLIYYSQIVNDFQKGDIAEGYSVSREKKESFPLTVTSAQKNPTAFYLCASSIGDRGHVETQYFGPGTRLLVL.

V is TRBV5-1 and J is TRBJ1-1, with D possibly TRBD1 on 6 matching bases. Germline V gene sequence: CDR1 SGHRS, CDR2 YFSETQ. CDR3 length equals 16 residues. Trimming removed 2 bases at V and 1 base at J, with 15 bases between. The CDR3 region is CASSFSAGTRNTEAFF. DNA of the CDR3: TGCGCCAGCAGCTTTTCGGCCGGGACAAGGAACACTGAAGCTTTCTTT.

For this clone: The same CDR3 also results from other DNA sequences found in this sample. The rearrangement joins TRBV29-1 to TRBJ1-5; 8 bases match TRBD1. Trimming cost V 7 bases and J 2 bases; bases outside gene matches: 1. The germline CDR1 and CDR2 sequences are SQVTM and ANQGSEA. The length of the CDR3 is 12 residues. The CDR3 here is CSAGQGNQPQHF. CDR3 nucleotide sequence: TGCAGCGCGGGACAGGGCAATCAGCCCCAGCATTTT.

This chain uses TRBV28 with TRBJ2-5, with 8 bases that match TRBD2. Germline lookup yields CDR1 MDHEN and CDR2 SYDVKM. The CDR3 is made up of 14 amino acids. The J segment lost 4 bases and the V segment lost 1 base, leaving 2 bases of the junction unmatched. CDR3: CASSLFTSGETQYF. CDR3 DNA sequence: TGTGCCAGCAGTTTATTTACTAGCGGAGAGACCCAGTACTTC. The entire variable domain, with the rest obtained from reference TRBV28 and TRBJ2-5, is as follows: DVKVTQSSRYLVKRTGEKVFLECVQDMDHENMFWYRQDPGLGLRLIYFSYDVKMKEKGDIPEGYSVSREKKERFSLILESASTNQTSMYLCASSLFTSGETQYFGPGTRLLVL.

CDR3 nucleotide sequence: TGCGCCAGCAGCTTCCAGGGGGCGATAAATGAAAAACTGTTTTTT. Protein product: CASSFQGAINEKLFF. This chain connects TRBV5-1 to TRBJ1-4, with 8 bases aligning to TRBD1. This CDR3 is built from 15 residues. CDR1 SGHRS and CDR2 YFSETQ come from the germline V gene. V lost 2 bases to trimming and J lost 5 bases; unmatched junction nucleotides: 5. Variable domain in full (rest from reference TRBV5-1 and TRBJ1-4): KAGVTQTPRYLIKTRGQQVTLSCSPISGHRSVSWYQQTPGQGLQFLFEYFSETQRNKGNFPGRFSGRQFSNSRSEMNVSTLELGDSALYLCASSFQGAINEKLFFGSGTQLSVL.

The chain links TRBV4-1 to TRBJ1-2, with 10 positions matching TRBD1. The V gene end was trimmed by 1 base and the J gene end by 3 bases; junction bases not matched to a gene: 8. The CDR3 has 17 amino acids. From germline, CDR1 is MGHRA and CDR2 YSYEKL. The CDR3 sequence is CASSQVASGQGDYGYTF. CDR3 in DNA: TGCGCCAGCAGCCAAGTAGCATCCGGACAGGGGGACTATGGCTACACCTTC.

The chain carries TRBV18 and TRBJ1-2, with 7 nucleotides matching TRBD1. V shed 4 bases and J 6 bases; nucleotides not matched to a gene: 8. The CDR3 is made up of 14 amino acids. Germline V lookup: CDR1 KGHSH, CDR2 LQKENI. The CDR3 nucleotides are TGTGCCAGCTCACTTGACAGGGTTTCGGATGGCTACACCTTC. Its protein product is CASSLDRVSDGYTF.

The chain employs TRBV5-6 and TRBJ1-1; D uncertain. The CDR3 sequence is 19 residues long. Germline lookup yields CDR1 SGHDT and CDR2 YYEEEE. V was cut by 2 bases and J by 1 base, with 24 bases left in between. DNA for the CDR3: TGTGCCAGCAGCTTCCGTTGGCAGAGAGTGGAACGAGGGAACACTGAAGCTTTCTTT. It encodes CASSFRWQRVERGNTEAFF.

The chain is built from TRBV19 and TRBJ1-4; D remains unclear. This CDR3 comprises 15 residues. CDR1 is LNHDA and CDR2 is SQIVND in the germline V gene (reference sequence). Trimming left V 5 bases short and J 8 bases short, with 18 bases between. CDR3 sequence reads: CASSAKSKREEKLFF. As DNA, the CDR3 is TGTGCCAGTAGTGCCAAGAGTAAGAGGGAGGAAAAACTGTTTTTT.

Written as DNA, the CDR3 is TGTGCCAGCAGTGAGCGACTAGCGGGGGCCCACTCCTACGAGCAGTACTTC. Its protein is CASSERLAGAHSYEQYF. The V gene is TRBV2, the J gene TRBJ2-7; 12 nucleotides align to TRBD2. CDR1 is SNHLY and CDR2 is FYNNEI in the germline V gene. J was trimmed by 0 bases and V by 3 bases; bases with no gene match: 6. This CDR3 region has 17 residues.

The V gene is TRBV7-9, the J gene TRBJ2-3; the D is unclear. Looked up from germline, CDR1 is SEHNR and CDR2 is FQNEAQ (reference sequence). The CDR3 spans 12 residues. V lost 5 bases to trimming and J lost 0 bases, with 3 bases between them. Here the CDR3 DNA reads TGTGCCAGCAGCCAAAGCACAGATACGCAGTATTTT. Protein: CASSQSTDTQYF.

A remark on this clone: Relative to the germline gene, one junction end is altered; a read error may explain this. The chain links TRBV6-5 to TRBJ2-3; a weak D match, TRBD1 (6 bases). The CDR3 is 14 residues long. Germline V CDR1 and CDR2: MNHEY, SVGAGI. For the CDR3, the DNA is TGTGTCAGCAGTTACATGCAGGGGTGGCATACGCAGTATTTT. Protein product: CVSSYMQGWHTQYF.

The rearrangement joins TRBV25-1 to TRBJ1-6; D is possibly TRBD1 (5 bases). Germline V gene data show CDR1 as MGHDK and CDR2 as SYGVNS. This CDR3 has 14 amino acids. V shed 8 bases and J shed 6 bases, with 14 bases lying between them. The CDR3 bases are TGTGCCAGCGGTTGGGTTAGGGGTAATTCACCCCTCCACTTT. Translated, it gives CASGWVRGNSPLHF.

Worth noting for this clone: Other nucleotide sequences from this sample produce the same CDR3. CDR3 in amino acids: CASSYSQGGNQPQHF. CDR3 coding DNA: TGTGCCAGCAGTTACTCGCAGGGCGGCAATCAGCCCCAGCATTTT. V usage is TRBV6-5 and J usage is TRBJ1-5; weak D call: TRBD1 (5 bases). CDR1 and CDR2 (germline): MNHEY, SVGAGI. The CDR3 covers 15 residues. Between the trimmed V and J ends, which lost 0 bases and 2 bases, there was a span of 8 bases.

The chain joins TRBV7-2 to TRBJ1-5; TRBD1 is a possible D gene (5 bases). The CDR3 consists of 13 residues. The germline CDR1 and CDR2 sequences are SGHTA and FQGNSA. V was cut by 4 bases and J by 6 bases, with 10 bases left in between. CDR3 amino acids: CASSSGRAQPQHF. The CDR3, as DNA: TGTGCCAGCAGCTCAGGGAGGGCTCAGCCCCAGCATTTT.

The chain recombines TRBV18 with TRBJ1-4, with 7 bases aligning to TRBD1. J gave up 8 bases and V 2 bases, and 8 bases lay outside the gene matches. CDR3 size: 15 residues. Germline CDR1 reads KGHSH; CDR2 reads LQKENI. In DNA form, the CDR3 reads TGTGCCAGCTCACCAATATTAGGGGGCCGAGAAAAACTGTTTTTT. Amino acids: CASSPILGGREKLFF.

The rearrangement joins TRBV21-1 to TRBJ1-2; the table assigns TRBD1, which was not confirmed against the DNA. TRBV21-1 is termed a pseudogene. CDR3 size: 15 residues. CDR3: CASSTGDRGLVGYTF. The CDR3 DNA reads TGTGCCAGCAGCACAGGAGACAGGGGGCTGGTTGGCTACACCTTC.

This clone was observed a few times. This sequence joins TRBV25-1 and TRBJ1-4, with TRBD1 matching 7 bases. V lost 4 bases and J lost 4; bases outside the gene matches: 6. The CDR3 loop spans 15 amino acids. Germline V gene sequence: CDR1 MGHDK, CDR2 SYGVNS. CDR3 residues: CASSAGTVFNEKLFF. For the CDR3, the DNA is TGTGCCAGCAGTGCCGGGACAGTTTTTAATGAAAAACTGTTTTTT.

This clone was found once. The V gene is TRBV15, the J gene TRBJ1-2; tentatively, D is TRBD1 (5 bases). CDR1 and CDR2 from the germline V gene are LNHNV and YYDKDF (reference sequence). The length of the CDR3 is 13 residues. V dropped 11 bases and J dropped 8 bases, with 21 bases sitting between them. In DNA, the CDR3 is TGTGCCTCCACGACCGGGCCCCAGGGAGGCTACACCTTC. It yields the protein CASTTGPQGGYTF.

The gene calls are TRBV6-6 and TRBJ1-6; TRBD1 matches at 7 bases. Per the germline V gene, CDR1 is MNHNY and CDR2 is SVGAGI (reference sequence). The CDR3 contains 16 residues. V lost 5 bases and J lost 7; bases outside the gene matches: 11. The CDR3 sequence: CASSVTGTGENSPLHF. Here the CDR3 DNA reads TGTGCCAGCAGTGTGACAGGGACGGGGGAAAATTCACCCCTCCACTTT.

V gene TRBV29-1 combines with J gene TRBJ1-2; D is uncertain. The ends were cut back, 1 base at V and 4 bases at J, with 10 bases in the middle. The germline V gene encodes CDR1 SQVTM and CDR2 ANQGSEA. The CDR3 extends over 13 amino acids. CDR3 region: CSVEGGFPYGYTF. The CDR3 DNA follows: TGCAGCGTTGAAGGAGGTTTTCCCTATGGCTACACCTTC.

CDR3: CASAPGQIRGEKLFF. CDR3 bases: TGTGCCAGCGCCCCCGGCCAGATCCGGGGTGAAAAACTGTTTTTT. The rearrangement links TRBV27 to TRBJ1-4; D is ambiguous. The CDR3 has 15 residues. Germline CDR1 MNHEY, CDR2 SMNVEV (reference sequence). V lost 8 bases and J lost 7, with 20 bases in between.